These T cell receptor beta chains were read from a single sample in a study of blood T cell repertoires in COVID-19. Repertoires were generated with immunoSEQ multiplex PCR, while TCRdb's copy carries only in-frame clones and drops some. This sample carries around 140,000 clones, roughly 90% of them seen once, and the ten largest clones take about 2%. Sequenced material: peripheral blood. The receptors come from a man between 70 and 80 years old with active COVID-19. Both conserved end residues are part of each CDR3. The D gene is left open where the match is weak. Only part of the rows carry a size: once, few, many, or a class if the clone is expanded.

.	TRBV3-1/TRBV3-2	TRBJ2-3	.	TGTGCCAGCAGCCAAGAACTGCGGCAAGGGAGAGATACGCAGTATTTT	CASSQELRQGRDTQYF
once	TRBV27	TRBJ2-5	.	TGTGCCAGCGGAAGGAGAGACGAAGAGACCCAGTACTTC	CASGRRDEETQYF
.	TRBV10-3	TRBJ1-1	.	TGTGCCATCAGTGAGTCGGATAGACTAGGGAACACTGAAGCTTTCTTT	CAISESDRLGNTEAFF
.	TRBV5-8	TRBJ1-2	TRBD1	TGTGCCAGCAGCTTGGGGGCTTCGGGGACAGCTTATGGCTACACCTTC	CASSLGASGTAYGYTF
.	TRBV4-3	TRBJ2-7	.	TGCGCCAGCAGCCGAGCCGCAGCGGGTACAAGGGACGAGCAGTACTTC	CASSRAAAGTRDEQYF
.	TRBV6-7	TRBJ1-3	TRBD1	TGTGCCAACACACAGGGGAGATCTGGAAACACCATATATTTT	CANTQGRSGNTIYF
.	TRBV19	TRBJ2-7	.	TGTGCCAGTACTGACCCAGGGGCGCGAATCGAGCAGTACTTC	CASTDPGARIEQYF
.	TRBV29-1	TRBJ2-1	.	TGCAGCGGGGGACACCTCTCCTACAATGAGCAGTTCTTC	CSGGHLSYNEQFF
.	TRBV29-1	TRBJ2-3	TRBD2	TGCAGCGGCCAGCGGGATACAACAGATACGCAGTATTTT	CSGQRDTTDTQYF
.	TRBV3-1/TRBV3-2	TRBJ2-5	.	TGTGCCAGCAGTCGTATCGGGGAGACCCAGTACTTC	CASSRIGETQYF
.	TRBV28	TRBJ1-1	TRBD1	TGTGCCAGCGGGGACAGGGTGCTAGCTTTCTTT	CASGDRVLAFF
.	TRBV15	TRBJ2-7	.	TGTGCCACCAGCAGAGATCGGCAGGTTATTTACGAGCAGTACTTC	CATSRDRQVIYEQYF
.	TRBV7-8	TRBJ2-7	TRBD1	TGTGCCAGCAGCTTGGGGACAGGGACCTACGAGCAGTACTTC	CASSLGTGTYEQYF
.	TRBV11-2	TRBJ2-7	TRBD2	TGTGCCAGCAGCCCCGGGACTAGTCTAGCCTACGAGCAGTACTTC	CASSPGTSLAYEQYF